This T cell receptor (beta chain) derives from a study of vaccination and CD4 T cells after COVID-19. Overall study context: The cells in question were stimulated using overlapping spike peptides derived from SARS-CoV-2, HCoV-NL63, HCoV-OC43 and HCoV-229E.

CDR3 size: 13 residues. Per germline, CDR1 SGDLS and CDR2 YYNGEE. V lost 2 bases and J 3 bases, leaving 8 bases between the germline ends. Noted treatment: roughly 11-day PBMC culture with coronavirus spike peptide pools or control peptides (ViraFEST assay). The Oncomine TCR Beta short-read assay sequenced DNA from cultured CD4+ T cells. From the PCR reads, TCRdb called clonotypes with MiXCR, one entry per CDR3 protein. The sample holds about 10,000 distinct CDR3 sequences, 30% seen once. This clonotype was seen only a few times. The antigen is unknown. The V call is TRBV9, the J call TRBJ1-1; no firm D call. This specimen was CD4+ T cells from blood, cultured in vitro, taken after SARS-CoV-2 vaccination. The TCR sequence derives from a human donor who had recovered from COVID-19. This CDR3 reads CASSVSTDTEAFF. In nucleotides, the CDR3 is TGTGCCAGCAGCGTCTCGACGGACACTGAAGCTTTCTTT.